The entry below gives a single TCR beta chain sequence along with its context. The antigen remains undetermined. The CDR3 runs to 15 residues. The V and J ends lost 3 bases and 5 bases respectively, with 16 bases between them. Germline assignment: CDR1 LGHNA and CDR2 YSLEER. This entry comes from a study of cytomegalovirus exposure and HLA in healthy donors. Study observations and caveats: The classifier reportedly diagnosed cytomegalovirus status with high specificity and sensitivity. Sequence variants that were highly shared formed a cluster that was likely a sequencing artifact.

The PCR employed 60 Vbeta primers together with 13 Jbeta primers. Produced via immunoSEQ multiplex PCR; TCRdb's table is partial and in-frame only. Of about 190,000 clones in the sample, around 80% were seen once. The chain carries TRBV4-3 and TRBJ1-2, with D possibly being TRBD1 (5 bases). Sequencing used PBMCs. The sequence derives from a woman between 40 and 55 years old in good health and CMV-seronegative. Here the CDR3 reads CASSQLGGVAYGYTF. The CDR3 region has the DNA TGCGCCAGCAGCCAGCTCGGGGGGGTGGCTTATGGCTACACCTTC.